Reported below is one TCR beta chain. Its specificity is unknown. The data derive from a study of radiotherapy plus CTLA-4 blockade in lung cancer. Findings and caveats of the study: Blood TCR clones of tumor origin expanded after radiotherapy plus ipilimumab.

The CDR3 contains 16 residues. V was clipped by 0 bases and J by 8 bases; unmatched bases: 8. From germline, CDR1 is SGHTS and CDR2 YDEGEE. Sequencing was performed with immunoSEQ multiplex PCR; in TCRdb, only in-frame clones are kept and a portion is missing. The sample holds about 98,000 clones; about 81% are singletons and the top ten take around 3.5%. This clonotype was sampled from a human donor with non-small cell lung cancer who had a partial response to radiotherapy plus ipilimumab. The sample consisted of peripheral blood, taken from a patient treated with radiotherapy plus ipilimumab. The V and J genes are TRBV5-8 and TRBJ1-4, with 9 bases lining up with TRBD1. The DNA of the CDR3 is TGTGCCAGCAGCTTGGGAGGGACAGGGTCTAGCGAAAAACTGTTTTTT. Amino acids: CASSLGGTGSSEKLFF.